The T cell receptor beta chain under discussion was sequenced for a study of cytomegalovirus exposure and HLA in healthy donors. There are 15 residues in the CDR3. V dropped 6 bases and J dropped 7; count of bases not matched to a gene: 12. CDR1 and CDR2 from the germline V gene are WSHSY and SAAADI. The study's findings and limits: Most CMV-associated TCR beta chains were later found to appear HLA-restricted. It was assumed in the presence/absence analyses that sequencing depth was roughly uniform across donors. Accurate prediction of HLA-A and HLA-B alleles (for most subjects) was reportedly achieved from TCR beta sequences.

With respect to this clone: The antigen remains undetermined.

PCR used 60 Vbeta primers and 13 Jbeta primers. Authors' data handling: In a later analysis, of tens of millions of unique beta chains, about 12 million appeared in at least two donors. Clones were read by immunoSEQ multiplex PCR, and TCRdb kept only the in-frame ones, dropping some. V, J and clone size are those of that table, while D and trimming were read from the DNA. The table shows roughly 150,000 clones, with 82% occurring only once. Input material: PBMCs. The receptor's source is a girl aged 2-10 years in good health and CMV-seropositive. The chain carries TRBV10-2 and TRBJ2-7; TRBD1 matches at 10 bases. The CDR3 nucleotides read TGCGCCAGCAGCCCTCCGGGACAGGGGATCCCTGAGCAGTACTTC. As protein: CASSPPGQGIPEQYF.